The 11 T cell receptor beta chains below all came from one sample that was sequenced in a study of vaccination and CD4 T cells after COVID-19. The Oncomine TCR Beta short-read assay was what sequenced the DNA obtained from cultured CD4+ T cells. Via MiXCR, TCRdb re-called the PCR reads, giving one row per CDR3 protein. The data contain roughly 18,000 distinct CDR3 sequences, approximately 78% of them singletons. For these TCRs, the target antigens are not known. Treatment described: approximately 10-day PBMC culture with coronavirus spike peptide pools or control peptides (ViraFEST assay). Specimen: CD4+ T cells from blood, cultured in vitro, collected after SARS-CoV-2 vaccination. The receptor set was obtained from a human donor who received a COVID-19 vaccine.

The chain is built from TRBV29-1 and TRBJ1-2; the match to TRBD1 covers 9 bases. The CDR3 loop spans 18 amino acids. The J segment lost 1 base and the V segment lost 6 bases, leaving 18 bases of the junction unmatched. The V gene's germline CDR1 is SQVTM and CDR2 ANQGSEA. Written as DNA, the CDR3 is TGCAGCGTACTACGCCGGGGGACAGGGACGCGTCTTAACTATGGCTACACCTTC. Protein: CSVLRRGTGTRLNYGYTF.

The chain has TRBV6-5 and TRBJ1-6, with no clear D. The germline gives CDR1 MNHEY, CDR2 SVGAGI. The CDR3 length is 15 residues. The germline V and J ends were trimmed by 0 bases and 7 bases, with 10 bases remaining between them. The CDR3 sequence is CASSYSRVPNSPLHF. The CDR3, as DNA: TGTGCCAGCAGTTACTCGCGGGTCCCGAATTCACCCCTCCACTTT.

The V and J genes are TRBV5-1 and TRBJ2-3; D remains ambiguous. The CDR3 extends over 15 amino acids. The germline V gene has CDR1 SGHRS and CDR2 YFSETQ. V dropped 0 bases and J dropped 4 bases, with 12 bases sitting between them. Here the CDR3 reads CASSLDGNSPDTQYF. DNA for the CDR3: TGCGCCAGCAGCTTGGATGGGAATAGCCCAGATACGCAGTATTTT.

This clonotype has a handful of counts. The chain combines TRBV20-1 with TRBJ1-2; weak D call: TRBD1 (5 bases). CDR3 length: 12 amino acids. Trimming pared 3 bases from V and 8 bases from J, leaving 13 bases between. CDR1 DFQATT and CDR2 SNEGSKA come from the germline V gene (reference sequence). CDR3 in amino acids: CSARVPGVGYTF. The CDR3 coding sequence is TGCAGTGCTAGGGTCCCGGGGGTCGGCTACACCTTC.

This chain joins TRBV19 and TRBJ1-2, with D tentatively TRBD1 (6 bases). Germline CDR1 is LNHDA and CDR2 is SQIVND (reference sequence). Trimming cost V 8 bases and J 3 bases, with 16 bases left between them. The CDR3 covers 14 residues. CDR3 nucleotides: TGTGCCAGTCAGAGCGGCAGGGGAGACTATGGCTACACCTTC. Protein sequence: CASQSGRGDYGYTF.

The chain carries TRBV7-2 and TRBJ2-2; D unclear. With 5 bases removed from V and 4 bases from J, the gap between germline ends came to 8 bases. This CDR3 spans 13 amino acids. CDR1 and CDR2 (germline): SGHTA, FQGNSA. The CDR3 DNA is TGTGCCAGCAGCCTGACCAGCACCGGGGAGCTGTTTTTT. Its translation: CASSLTSTGELFF.

The rearrangement joins TRBV12-3 or TRBV12-4 to TRBJ2-5, with 10 bases identical to TRBD1. The J segment lost 5 bases and the V segment lost 1 base, leaving 1 base of the junction unmatched. CDR3 length: 14 residues. The CDR3 sequence: CASSLGTGGETQYF. The DNA of the CDR3 is TGTGCCAGCAGTTTAGGGACAGGGGGGGAGACCCAGTACTTC.

The genes are TRBV12-3 or TRBV12-4 and TRBJ1-2; D unclear. The CDR3 runs to 13 residues. The ends were cut back, 3 bases at V and 3 bases at J, with 8 bases in the middle. The CDR3 DNA is TGTGCCAGCAGTTTGATGAATGACTATGGCTACACCTTC. Translated: CASSLMNDYGYTF.

The V and J genes are TRBV14 and TRBJ1-5; D call uncertain. CDR3 size: 13 residues. Trimming took off 4 bases at V and 5 bases at J, with 9 bases between the two ends. The germline CDR1 and CDR2 sequences are SGHDN and FVKESK. The CDR3 is CASSPSTYQPQHF. The CDR3, as DNA: TGTGCCAGCAGCCCCTCGACGTATCAGCCCCAGCATTTT.

The genes are TRBV30 and TRBJ1-2; D perhaps matches TRBD1 (5 bases). V was cut by 5 bases and J by 4 bases, with 14 bases left in between. Germline loops: CDR1 GTSNPN, CDR2 SVGIG (reference sequence). This CDR3 spans 13 amino acids. CDR3 sequence: CAWAYRSTYGYTF. For the CDR3, the DNA is TGTGCCTGGGCCTACAGGAGTACCTATGGCTACACCTTC.

The V and J genes are TRBV6-1 and TRBJ1-1; D is ambiguous. This CDR3 region has 13 residues. The germline V and J ends were trimmed by 8 bases and 3 bases, with 13 bases remaining between them. Germline V CDR1 and CDR2: MNHNS, SASEGT. The CDR3 DNA reads TGTGCCAGCGCCCTACAGAGCCACACTGAAGCTTTCTTT. Its protein is CASALQSHTEAFF.